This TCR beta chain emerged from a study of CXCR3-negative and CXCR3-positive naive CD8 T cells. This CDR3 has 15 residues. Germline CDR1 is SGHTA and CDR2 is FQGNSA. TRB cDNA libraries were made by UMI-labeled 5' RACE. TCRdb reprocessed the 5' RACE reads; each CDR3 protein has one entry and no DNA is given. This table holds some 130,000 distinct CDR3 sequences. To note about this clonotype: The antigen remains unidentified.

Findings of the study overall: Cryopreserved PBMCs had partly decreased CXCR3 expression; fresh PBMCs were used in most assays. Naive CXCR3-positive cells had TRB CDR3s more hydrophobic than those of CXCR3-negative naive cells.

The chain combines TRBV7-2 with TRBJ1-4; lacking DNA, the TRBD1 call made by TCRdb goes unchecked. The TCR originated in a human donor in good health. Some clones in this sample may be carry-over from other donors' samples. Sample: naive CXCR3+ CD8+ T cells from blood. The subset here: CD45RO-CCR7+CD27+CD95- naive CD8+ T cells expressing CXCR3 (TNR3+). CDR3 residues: CASSFSLGGNEKLFF.